This T cell receptor beta chain was captured by sequencing in a study of T cell changes during pregnancy in multiple sclerosis. Trimming cost V 5 bases and J 9 bases; bases outside gene matches: 14. The CDR3 extends over 17 amino acids. Germline CDR1 SGHTA, CDR2 FQGNSA. Profiling relied on immunoSEQ multiplex PCR, and the TCRdb table lists in-frame clones only, not all of them. The data hold about 69,000 clones, with approximately 92% observed a single time. J is TRBJ2-1 and V is TRBV7-2, with TRBD1 matching 12 bases. The sequence was collected from a female donor in good health, enrolled as a control in a pregnancy study. The sample here was peripheral blood, taken in the third trimester of pregnancy. CDR3 coding DNA: TGTGCCAGCAGCCGAGGACCCACCGGGACAGGGGGCGGTGAGCAGTTCTTC. This sequence encodes CASSRGPTGTGGGEQFF.